These T cell receptor beta chains were read from a single sample in a study of PD-1 blockade in classical Hodgkin lymphoma. Here immunoSEQ multiplex PCR was the method, and the copy in TCRdb shows in-frame clones only, minus some. The data hold around 21,000 clones, with 85% to 95% observed a single time. The sequencing sample was made of CD4+ T cells from blood. The receptor source for this set is a human donor with classical Hodgkin lymphoma. Both conserved end residues are part of each CDR3. The D gene is left open where the match is weak. Clone size, where shown, is once, few, many, or a class for clones that have expanded.

D: .
J: TRBJ1-2
size: .
V: TRBV19
DNA: TGTGCCAGTAGTATAGCCCGGGGGATCTATGGCTACACCTTC
CDR3: CASSIARGIYGYTF

D: TRBD1
J: TRBJ1-2
size: .
V: TRBV5-4
DNA: TGTGCCAGCAGCTTAGGACAGGGCAACTATGGCTACACCTTC
CDR3: CASSLGQGNYGYTF

D: .
J: TRBJ1-1
size: .
V: TRBV4-1
DNA: TGCGCCAGCAGCCAAGATCCCTTGCGGAGGAGGGGAGGTATGAACACTGAAGCTTTCTTT
CDR3: CASSQDPLRRRGGMNTEAFF

D: .
J: TRBJ1-1
size: .
V: TRBV28
DNA: TGTGCCAGCAGTTTTGGATCTGAAGCTTTCTTT
CDR3: CASSFGSEAFF

D: .
J: TRBJ1-3
size: .
V: TRBV14
DNA: TGTGCCAGCAGCCAGGCCGGAAGCTCTGGAAACACCATATATTTT
CDR3: CASSQAGSSGNTIYF

D: TRBD1
J: TRBJ2-1
size: .
V: TRBV4-1
DNA: TGCGCCAGCAGCCAAGCCTTGGGAACAGGGGAGAGGGGTGGGCAGTTCTTC
CDR3: CASSQALGTGERGGQFF

D: .
J: TRBJ1-1
size: .
V: TRBV7-6
DNA: TGTGCCAGCAGCTTAGCCCCTCCAGGAGGCCTTTTCCAGAACACTGAAGCTTTCTTT
CDR3: CASSLAPPGGLFQNTEAFF

D: TRBD1
J: TRBJ1-5
size: .
V: TRBV6-1
DNA: TGTGCCAGCAGTAGGCAGGGGGCGATTAATCAGCCCCAGCATTTT
CDR3: CASSRQGAINQPQHF

D: TRBD1
J: TRBJ2-2
size: .
V: TRBV5-5
DNA: TGTGCCAGCAGCTGGACAGGGTGGGGTATCGGGGAGCTGTTTTTT
CDR3: CASSWTGWGIGELFF

D: TRBD2
J: TRBJ2-1
size: .
V: TRBV5-6
DNA: TGTGCCAGCAGCTTGGCCCTTGGGGGGGTTAATTACAATGAGCAGTTCTTC
CDR3: CASSLALGGVNYNEQFF

D: TRBD2
J: TRBJ2-1
size: .
V: TRBV28
DNA: TGTGCCAGCAGTTTACGACTAGCGGGAGTGGAGAATGAGCAGTTCTTC
CDR3: CASSLRLAGVENEQFF

D: TRBD2
J: TRBJ2-1
size: .
V: TRBV4-3
DNA: TGCGCCAGCAGCCCAAAGGGGACTAGCGCGTACAATGAGCAGTTCTTC
CDR3: CASSPKGTSAYNEQFF

D: .
J: TRBJ2-1
size: once
V: TRBV2
DNA: TGTGCCAGCAGTGGGGACGGTAACAATGAGCAGTTCTTC
CDR3: CASSGDGNNEQFF

D: .
J: TRBJ2-5
size: .
V: TRBV10-1
DNA: TGCGCCAGCACCAGAACCTGTCGGGCCCAAGAGACCCAGTACTTC
CDR3: CASTRTCRAQETQYF

D: TRBD1
J: TRBJ1-6
size: .
V: TRBV27
DNA: TGTGCCAGCAGGGGAGGCAGGGGGCAGGGATCACCCCTCCACTTT
CDR3: CASRGGRGQGSPLHF

D: .
J: TRBJ1-1
size: .
V: TRBV5-4
DNA: TGTGCCAGCAGCCGCGACCGGAACACTGAAGCTTTCTTT
CDR3: CASSRDRNTEAFF

D: TRBD1
J: TRBJ1-6
size: .
V: TRBV27
DNA: TGTGCCAGCAACAAACAGGGGGTAGTTGGTTCACCCCTCCACTTT
CDR3: CASNKQGVVGSPLHF

D: .
J: TRBJ1-2
size: .
V: TRBV5-6
DNA: TGTGCCAGCAGCTTGAAGGGGCGAGATAGCTACACCTTC
CDR3: CASSLKGRDSYTF

D: .
J: TRBJ1-2
size: .
V: TRBV27
DNA: TGTGCCAGCATCCAGGTCAAGTTTTATGGCTACACCTTC
CDR3: CASIQVKFYGYTF

D: .
J: TRBJ1-4
size: few
V: TRBV30
DNA: TGTGCCTGCCCCTCGGACCTGGGGCTGTTTTTT
CDR3: CACPSDLGLFF

D: .
J: TRBJ1-4
size: .
V: TRBV30
DNA: TGTGCCTGGAGCAGACAGCTCCGAAATGAAAAACTGTTTTTT
CDR3: CAWSRQLRNEKLFF

D: TRBD1
J: TRBJ2-3
size: once
V: TRBV25-1
DNA: TGTGCCAGCAGACCTCCCGGGACAGGGACAGATACGCAGTATTTT
CDR3: CASRPPGTGTDTQYF

D: .
J: TRBJ2-3
size: .
V: TRBV18
DNA: TGTGCCAGCTCACCACCGGGGCGCCAGGGAGATACGCAGTATTTT
CDR3: CASSPPGRQGDTQYF

D: TRBD1
J: TRBJ2-1
size: .
V: TRBV19
DNA: TGTGCCAGTAGTTCCCCAGGGGGCTTCTACAATGAGCAGTTCTTC
CDR3: CASSSPGGFYNEQFF

D: TRBD1
J: TRBJ1-1
size: once
V: TRBV28
DNA: TGTGCCAGCAGTTCACCGGACAGGGTGGAGAACACTGAAGCTTTCTTT
CDR3: CASSSPDRVENTEAFF

D: .
J: TRBJ1-2
size: .
V: TRBV18
DNA: TGTGCCAGCTCACCCCCGGCCAGGGCTGGTGGCTACACCTTC
CDR3: CASSPPARAGGYTF

D: TRBD1
J: TRBJ1-3
size: .
V: TRBV5-1
DNA: TGCGCCAGCAGCGGCGGGACAGGGGCTTTCGGAAACACCATATATTTT
CDR3: CASSGGTGAFGNTIYF

D: TRBD2
J: TRBJ2-7
size: .
V: TRBV6-6
DNA: TGTGCCAGCAGTTCCTTCGCTAGCGGGAGGGCGGTAGAGCAGTACTTC
CDR3: CASSSFASGRAVEQYF

D: TRBD1
J: TRBJ2-7
size: .
V: TRBV7-9
DNA: TGTGCCAGCAGCTTGGTAGGGACAGGGACCTACGAGCAGTACTTC
CDR3: CASSLVGTGTYEQYF

D: .
J: TRBJ1-2
size: .
V: TRBV2
DNA: TGTGCCAGCACATACGGCTCGTATGGCTACACCTTC
CDR3: CASTYGSYGYTF

D: .
J: TRBJ1-6
size: once
V: TRBV4-2
DNA: TGTGCCAGCAGCCAAGATCTGGGAGGCCCAAGCTCCTATAATTCACCCCTCCACTTT
CDR3: CASSQDLGGPSSYNSPLHF

D: .
J: TRBJ1-5
size: once
V: TRBV4-1
DNA: TGCGCCAGCAGCCAAGAAATCTGGGGGGCTGGGAGCAATCAGCCCCAGCATTTT
CDR3: CASSQEIWGAGSNQPQHF

D: .
J: TRBJ2-1
size: .
V: TRBV5-1
DNA: TGCGCCAGCAGCTTGGCCGACTTCTACAATGAGCAGTTCTTC
CDR3: CASSLADFYNEQFF

D: .
J: TRBJ2-1
size: .
V: TRBV5-8
DNA: TGTGCCAGCAGCCGTAGGGCTTACAATGAGCAGTTCTTC
CDR3: CASSRRAYNEQFF

D: .
J: TRBJ2-2
size: once
V: TRBV4-1
DNA: TGCGCCAGCAGCCTACCGGGACATCAAGCGGGGGAGCTGTTTTTT
CDR3: CASSLPGHQAGELFF

D: .
J: TRBJ2-2
size: .
V: TRBV6-5
DNA: TGTGCCAGCAGTCGACAGGAATGGACCGGGGAGCTGTTTTTT
CDR3: CASSRQEWTGELFF

D: TRBD2
J: TRBJ2-3
size: .
V: TRBV10-2
DNA: TGCGCCAGCACGTTGGGCGGGAGGGGCGCAGATACGCAGTATTTT
CDR3: CASTLGGRGADTQYF

D: .
J: TRBJ1-6
size: once
V: TRBV6-5
DNA: TGTGCCAGCTCCGCCGACTCCTATAATTCACCCCTCCACTTT
CDR3: CASSADSYNSPLHF

D: TRBD2
J: TRBJ2-1
size: .
V: TRBV2
DNA: TGTGCCAGCAGGACGACCGGGACTAGCACGATCTTC
CDR3: CASRTTGTSTIF

D: .
J: TRBJ2-6
size: .
V: TRBV27
DNA: TGTGCCAGCAGATCGGCGGCTATTAGCTCTGGGGCCAACGTCCTGACTTTC
CDR3: CASRSAAISSGANVLTF

D: TRBD2
J: TRBJ2-7
size: .
V: TRBV4-3
DNA: TGCGCCAGCAGCCAAGATAAGACTAGCGGGGGCGCCGGGAACGAGCAGTACTTC
CDR3: CASSQDKTSGGAGNEQYF

D: TRBD1
J: TRBJ1-5
size: once
V: TRBV4-3
DNA: TGCGCCAGCAGCCAAGCTTGGTCAGGGGGCGGTCAGCCCCAGCATTTT
CDR3: CASSQAWSGGGQPQHF

D: .
J: TRBJ1-3
size: .
V: TRBV10-1
DNA: TGCGCCAACCTAACCGTTCATCCTGCCCTTTCTGGAAACACCATATATTTT
CDR3: CANLTVHPALSGNTIYF

D: TRBD2
J: TRBJ2-7
size: .
V: TRBV15
DNA: TGTGCCACCAGCAGAGATAGAGGGAGCGGGAGCTACGAGCAGTACTTC
CDR3: CATSRDRGSGSYEQYF

D: TRBD1
J: TRBJ2-2
size: .
V: TRBV7-8
DNA: TGTGCCAGCAGCTTAATTTGGACAGGGAACACCGGGGAGCTGTTTTTT
CDR3: CASSLIWTGNTGELFF

D: .
J: TRBJ2-7
size: .
V: TRBV7-8
DNA: TGTGCCAGCAGCCCGCAATTAGCCTACGAGCAGTACTTC
CDR3: CASSPQLAYEQYF

D: .
J: TRBJ2-5
size: .
V: TRBV30
DNA: TGTGCCTGGAGTGGGAAGGCAAGAGAGACCCAGTACTTC
CDR3: CAWSGKARETQYF

D: .
J: TRBJ1-1
size: .
V: TRBV28
DNA: TGTGCCAGCAGTTCGGGGTGGGGGCGAGGCACTGAAGCTTTCTTT
CDR3: CASSSGWGRGTEAFF

D: TRBD1
J: TRBJ2-5
size: .
V: TRBV6-6
DNA: TGTGCCAGCAGCCGAGACAGGGGGAGGGAGACCCAGTACTTC
CDR3: CASSRDRGRETQYF

D: TRBD2
J: TRBJ2-1
size: .
V: TRBV19
DNA: TGTGCCAGTAGTACTAGCGGGGGTTACAATGAGCAGTTCTTC
CDR3: CASSTSGGYNEQFF

D: .
J: TRBJ2-5
size: .
V: TRBV4-2
DNA: TGTGCCAGCAGCCAGGGAAGAGGGGAAGTCCAAGAGACCCAGTACTTC
CDR3: CASSQGRGEVQETQYF

D: .
J: TRBJ1-5
size: .
V: TRBV18
DNA: TGTGCCAGCTCAACACAGAGCAATCAGCCCCAGCATTTT
CDR3: CASSTQSNQPQHF

D: TRBD1
J: TRBJ1-3
size: .
V: TRBV5-1
DNA: TGCGCCAGCAGCCTGACAGGGCTCGGCAACACCATATATTTT
CDR3: CASSLTGLGNTIYF

D: .
J: TRBJ2-3
size: .
V: TRBV5-1
DNA: TGCGCCAGCAGCTTGCGCGGGACTCCAGATACGCAGTATTTT
CDR3: CASSLRGTPDTQYF

D: .
J: TRBJ2-7
size: .
V: TRBV23-1
DNA: TGCGCCAGCAGTCTTGAGGGGAAGAAAAACGAGCAGTACTTC
CDR3: CASSLEGKKNEQYF

D: TRBD2
J: TRBJ2-1
size: .
V: TRBV5-1
DNA: TGCGCCAGCAGCTTGGCCAGCGGGGCCTACAATGAGCAGTTCTTC
CDR3: CASSLASGAYNEQFF

D: .
J: TRBJ2-5
size: .
V: TRBV1
DNA: TGCACCAGCAGCCAGGCTAGGGAGACCCAGTACTTC
CDR3: CTSSQARETQYF

D: TRBD2
J: TRBJ2-7
size: .
V: TRBV5-4
DNA: TGTGCCAGCAGCCCCGGACTTGCGGGAGGGCCGTACGAGCAGTACTTC
CDR3: CASSPGLAGGPYEQYF